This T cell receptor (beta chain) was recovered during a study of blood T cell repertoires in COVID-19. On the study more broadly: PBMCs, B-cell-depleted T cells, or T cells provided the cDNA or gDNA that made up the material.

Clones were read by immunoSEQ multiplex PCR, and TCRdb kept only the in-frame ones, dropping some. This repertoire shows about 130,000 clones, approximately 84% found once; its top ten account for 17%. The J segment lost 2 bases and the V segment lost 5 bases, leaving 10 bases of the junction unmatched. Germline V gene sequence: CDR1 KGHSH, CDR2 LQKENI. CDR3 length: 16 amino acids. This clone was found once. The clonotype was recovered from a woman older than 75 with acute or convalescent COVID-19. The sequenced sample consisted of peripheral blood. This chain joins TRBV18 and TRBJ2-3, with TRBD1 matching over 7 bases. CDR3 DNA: TGTGCCAGCTCAGCAATACAGGGGCCCTACACAGATACGCAGTATTTT. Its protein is CASSAIQGPYTDTQYF.